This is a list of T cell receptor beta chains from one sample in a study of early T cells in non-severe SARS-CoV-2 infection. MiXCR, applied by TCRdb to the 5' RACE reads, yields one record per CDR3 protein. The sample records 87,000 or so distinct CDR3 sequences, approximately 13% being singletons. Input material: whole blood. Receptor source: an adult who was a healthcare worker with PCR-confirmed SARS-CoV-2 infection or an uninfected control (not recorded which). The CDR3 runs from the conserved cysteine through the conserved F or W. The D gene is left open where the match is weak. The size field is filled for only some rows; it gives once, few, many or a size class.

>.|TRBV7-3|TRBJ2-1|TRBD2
CASSLTPGLAGLVNEQFF
TGTGCCAGCAGCTTAACTCCGGGACTAGCGGGATTAGTGAATGAGCAGTTCTTC
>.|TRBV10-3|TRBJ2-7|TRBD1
CAISGTGDFVSYEQYF
TGTGCCATCAGCGGGACAGGGGATTTTGTGTCCTACGAGCAGTACTTC
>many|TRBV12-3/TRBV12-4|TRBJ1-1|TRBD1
CASTRQGRTEAFF
TGTGCCAGCACTAGACAGGGCCGAACTGAAGCTTTCTTT
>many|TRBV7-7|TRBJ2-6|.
CASSSSDRSSGANVLTF
TGTGCTAGCAGCTCATCAGACAGGTCCTCTGGGGCCAACGTCCTGACTTTC
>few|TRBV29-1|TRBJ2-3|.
CSVEPQGDTQYF
TGCAGCGTTGAACCCCAGGGGGATACGCAGTATTTT
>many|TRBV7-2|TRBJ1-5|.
CASSLGAASNQPQHF
TGTGCCAGCAGCTTAGGGGCAGCAAGCAATCAGCCCCAGCATTTT
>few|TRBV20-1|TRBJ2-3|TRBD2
CSAKSSGRGTDTQYF
TGCAGTGCTAAATCTAGCGGGAGGGGCACAGATACGCAGTATTTT
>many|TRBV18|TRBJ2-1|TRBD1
CASSPQGQAAYNEQFF
TGTGCCAGCTCACCCCAGGGACAGGCCGCCTACAATGAGCAGTTCTTC
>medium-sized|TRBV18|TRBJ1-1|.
CASSPPGGGEAFF
TGTGCCAGCTCACCCCCCGGAGGCGGTGAAGCTTTCTTT
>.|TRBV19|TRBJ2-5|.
CASSISGRETQYF
TGTGCCAGTAGTATATCAGGGCGGGAGACCCAGTACTTC
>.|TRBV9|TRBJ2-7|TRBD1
CASSPETGDEQYF
TGTGCCAGCAGCCCCGAGACAGGGGACGAGCAGTACTTC
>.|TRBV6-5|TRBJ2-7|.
CASSPPGRPEQYF
TGTGCCAGCAGTCCCCCGGGCCGTCCCGAGCAGTACTTC
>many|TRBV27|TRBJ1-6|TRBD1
CASSVDRGSNSPLHF
TGTGCCAGCAGTGTTGACAGGGGTTCTAATTCACCCCTCCACTTT
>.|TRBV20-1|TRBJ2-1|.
CSAEHSLSSYNEQFF
TGCAGTGCTGAGCACAGCTTGAGCTCCTACAATGAGCAGTTCTTC
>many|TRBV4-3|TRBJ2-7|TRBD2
CASSLAGTSGEQYF
TGCGCCAGCAGCCTTGCCGGGACTAGCGGCGAGCAGTACTTC
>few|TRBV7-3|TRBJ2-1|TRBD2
CASSLIAGVPNEQFF
TGTGCCAGCAGCTTAATAGCGGGAGTTCCCAATGAGCAGTTCTTC
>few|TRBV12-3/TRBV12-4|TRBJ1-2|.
CASSFGQNYGYTF
TGTGCCAGCAGTTTTGGACAGAACTATGGCTACACCTTC
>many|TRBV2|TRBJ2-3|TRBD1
CASSSGQSADTQYF
TGTGCCAGCAGTTCGGGACAGTCGGCAGATACGCAGTATTTT
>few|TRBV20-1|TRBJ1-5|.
CSARALRGAEAQPQHF
TGCAGTGCTAGAGCTTTAAGGGGGGCTGAAGCTCAGCCCCAGCATTTT
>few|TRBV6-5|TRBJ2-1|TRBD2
CASSYSVGTSGRGEQFF
TGTGCCAGCAGTTACTCCGTCGGGACTAGCGGAAGGGGTGAGCAGTTCTTC
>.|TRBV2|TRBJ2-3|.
CASSEVTGSPDTQYF
TGTGCCAGCAGTGAAGTGACAGGATCTCCAGATACGCAGTATTTT
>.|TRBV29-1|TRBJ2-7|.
CSVVGADRSYEQYF
TGCAGCGTGGTTGGCGCGGATCGCTCCTACGAGCAGTACTTC
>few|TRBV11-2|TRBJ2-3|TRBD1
CASSMDRAGDTQYF
TGTGCCAGCAGCATGGACAGGGCGGGAGATACGCAGTATTTT
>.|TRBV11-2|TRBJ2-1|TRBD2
CASSLDSASGRNEQFF
TGTGCCAGCAGCTTAGATAGCGCTAGCGGGAGGAATGAGCAGTTCTTC
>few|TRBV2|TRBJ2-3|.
CASSEARVSRETQDTQYF
TGTGCCAGCAGTGAAGCCCGCGTTTCCCGGGAGACCCAAGATACGCAGTATTTT
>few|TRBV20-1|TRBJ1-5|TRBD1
CSARPTGTSNQPQHF
TGCAGTGCTCGCCCGACAGGGACCAGCAATCAGCCCCAGCATTTT
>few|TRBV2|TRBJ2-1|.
CASSEQGGGGEQFF
TGTGCCAGCAGTGAACAGGGCGGAGGCGGTGAGCAGTTCTTC
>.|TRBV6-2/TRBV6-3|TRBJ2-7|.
CASSNGPASTEQYF
TGTGCCAGCAGCAACGGCCCGGCGTCAACCGAGCAGTACTTC
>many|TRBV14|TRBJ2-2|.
CASSLGPFNTGELFF
TGTGCCAGCAGCCTAGGACCATTTAACACCGGGGAGCTGTTTTTT
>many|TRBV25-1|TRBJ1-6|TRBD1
CASRLPPDRECSPLHF
TGTGCCAGCAGATTACCGCCCGACAGGGAATGCTCACCCCTCCACTTT
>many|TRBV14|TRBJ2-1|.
CASSPSGSPYNEQFF
TGTGCCAGCAGCCCCAGTGGCTCTCCGTACAATGAGCAGTTCTTC
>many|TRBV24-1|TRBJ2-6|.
CATSDLVWISGANVLTF
TGTGCCACCAGTGATTTAGTCTGGATCTCTGGGGCCAACGTCCTGACTTTC
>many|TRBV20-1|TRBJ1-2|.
CSALPPNRQIYGYTF
TGCAGTGCCCTACCACCTAACCGACAGATCTATGGCTACACCTTC
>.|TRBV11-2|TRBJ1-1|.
CASSLWSQWSGTEAFF
TGTGCCAGCAGCTTATGGTCCCAGTGGTCGGGCACTGAAGCTTTCTTT
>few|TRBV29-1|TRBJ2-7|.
CSGGRTVNEQYF
TGCAGCGGGGGAAGGACAGTGAACGAGCAGTACTTC
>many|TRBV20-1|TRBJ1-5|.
CSASPAAGLGQPQHF
TGCAGTGCTTCCCCAGCTGCGGGGTTGGGCCAGCCCCAGCATTTT
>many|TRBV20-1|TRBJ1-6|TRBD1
CSASPGQGALHF
TGCAGTGCTAGCCCCGGACAGGGGGCCCTCCACTTT
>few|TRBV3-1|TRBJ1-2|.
CASSQVIPPSGGYTF
TGTGCCAGCAGCCAAGTAATCCCCCCGTCGGGCGGCTACACCTTC
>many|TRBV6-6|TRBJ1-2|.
CASRLIEGYTF
TGTGCCAGCAGGCTCATAGAGGGCTACACCTTC
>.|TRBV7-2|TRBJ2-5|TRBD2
CASSPGGLGETQYF
TGTGCCAGCAGCCCGGGGGGTCTAGGGGAGACCCAGTACTTC
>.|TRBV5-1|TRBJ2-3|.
CASSLGFVYLSTDTQYF
TGCGCCAGCAGCTTGGGATTTGTGTATTTGAGCACAGATACGCAGTATTTT
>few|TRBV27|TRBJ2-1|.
CASSPVAFSSYNEQFF
TGTGCCAGCAGTCCGGTGGCGTTTAGCTCCTACAATGAGCAGTTCTTC
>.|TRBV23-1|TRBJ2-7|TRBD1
CASGRPGQGTYEQYF
TGCGCCAGCGGACGCCCGGGACAGGGGACCTACGAGCAGTACTTC
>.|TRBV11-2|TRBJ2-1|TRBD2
CASSLGSGSVNEQFF
TGTGCCAGCAGCTTAGGTAGCGGGAGTGTCAATGAGCAGTTCTTC
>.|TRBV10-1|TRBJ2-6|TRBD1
CASSATGAGANVLTF
TGCGCCAGCAGTGCCACAGGGGCCGGGGCCAACGTCCTGACTTTC
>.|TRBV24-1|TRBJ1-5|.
CATSDSVSGRVQPQHF
TGTGCCACCAGTGATTCGGTTTCAGGAAGGGTGCAGCCCCAGCATTTT
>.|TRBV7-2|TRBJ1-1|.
CASSSLGMDTEAFF
TGTGCCAGCAGCTCGCTGGGGATGGACACTGAAGCTTTCTTT
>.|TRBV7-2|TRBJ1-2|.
CASSADSHYGYTF
TGTGCCAGCAGCGCCGACTCCCACTATGGCTACACCTTC
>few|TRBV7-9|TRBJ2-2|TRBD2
CASSNSGRGTGELFF
TGTGCCAGCAGCAATAGCGGGAGAGGCACCGGGGAGCTGTTTTTT
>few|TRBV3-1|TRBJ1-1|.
CASSQLGDTEAFF
TGTGCCAGCAGCCAGTTGGGGGACACTGAAGCTTTCTTT
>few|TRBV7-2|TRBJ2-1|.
CASSFPLLVDSYNEQFF
TGTGCCAGCAGCTTTCCCCTACTAGTTGACTCCTACAATGAGCAGTTCTTC
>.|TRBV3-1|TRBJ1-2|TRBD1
CASSQGAGTGSYGYTF
TGTGCCAGCAGCCAAGGAGCCGGGACAGGCTCCTATGGCTACACCTTC